This is a list of T cell receptor beta chains from one sample in a study of low-dose radiotherapy and immunotherapy resistance in tumors. One entry per CDR3 protein results from TCRdb running MiXCR on the reads. Of about 39,000 distinct CDR3 sequences listed, roughly 20% were seen once; the top ten hold about a tenth. The specimen comprised PBMCs, sampled after low-dose radiotherapy plus immunotherapy. The receptors stem from a female donor with ovarian cancer. CDR3s include the opening cysteine and the closing phenylalanine or tryptophan. The D gene is left open where the match is weak. Clone size is shown for a subset of rows, as once, few, many or a class of expanded clone.

J gene,V gene,clone size,D gene,CDR3 length,CDR3 DNA,CDR3 protein
TRBJ2-1,TRBV13,medium-sized,NA,12,TGTGCCAGCAGCCTCGCCATGGGAGCGCAGTTCTTC,CASSLAMGAQFF
TRBJ2-6,TRBV15,NA,TRBD1,15,TGTGCCACCAGCAGGGACAGGGCTGGGGCCAACGTCCTGACTTTC,CATSRDRAGANVLTF
TRBJ2-3,TRBV6-6,NA,NA,17,TGTGCCAGCAGTTACTTTGCTGGGCCGGTAGGCACAGATACGCAGTATTTT,CASSYFAGPVGTDTQYF
TRBJ2-2,TRBV27,many,TRBD2,16,TGTGCCAGCAGCCCCCGAGCGGGGGTGAACACCGGGGAGCTGTTTTTT,CASSPRAGVNTGELFF
TRBJ2-3,TRBV7-8,many,NA,15,TGTGCCAGCAGCTTAGACGGGGGGCGCCCAGATACGCAGTATTTT,CASSLDGGRPDTQYF
TRBJ1-2,TRBV28,NA,NA,17,TGTGCCAGCAGTTCCAGCGGCGGGCAGGGACGGAGCTATGGCTACACCTTC,CASSSSGGQGRSYGYTF
TRBJ1-1,TRBV5-1,NA,NA,15,TGCGCCAGCAGCTTGGTCCGGGGGGGGGAGACTGAAGCTTTCTTT,CASSLVRGGETEAFF
TRBJ2-7,TRBV27,NA,NA,12,TGTGCCAGCAGTAAGGGATCCTACGAGCAGTACTTC,CASSKGSYEQYF
TRBJ1-2,TRBV3-1,many,TRBD1,16,TGTGCCAGCAGCCAAGAAGAGTCAGGGGGATATGGTGGCTACACCTTC,CASSQEESGGYGGYTF
TRBJ2-1,TRBV7-8,many,NA,15,TGTGCCAGCAGCTTATTACAGGCCGTTTACAATGAGCAGTTCTTC,CASSLLQAVYNEQFF
TRBJ2-2,TRBV7-3,NA,NA,16,TGTGCCAGCAGCTTAAGTATCCGGGGTGGCACCGGGGAGCTGTTTTTT,CASSLSIRGGTGELFF
TRBJ2-6,TRBV30,many,TRBD1,16,TGTGCCGAAACAGGGGGCCTTGTCTCTGGGGCCAACGTCCTGACTTTC,CAETGGLVSGANVLTF
TRBJ1-5,TRBV2,NA,TRBD1,15,TGTGCCAGCAGCGCCGGGACAGGGGGCAATCAGCCCCAGCATTTT,CASSAGTGGNQPQHF
TRBJ2-3,TRBV5-1,many,NA,13,TGCGCCAGCAGCCCGATCACCACAGATACGCAGTATTTT,CASSPITTDTQYF
TRBJ2-7,TRBV6-1,NA,NA,12,TGTGTCACCAAGGCACAGACCTACGAGCAGTACTTC,CVTKAQTYEQYF
TRBJ2-1,TRBV12-3/TRBV12-4,many,TRBD2,15,TGTGCCAGCGGTGTAGGCAGCGGGGGGCTGAATGAGCAGTTCTTC,CASGVGSGGLNEQFF
TRBJ2-3,TRBV23-1,few,NA,13,TGCGCCAGCCGGTTGCCGGGGCCGGATACGCAGTATTTT,CASRLPGPDTQYF
TRBJ2-1,TRBV5-1,NA,NA,14,TGCGCCAGCAGCCCCCGGGGCGATTCCAATGAGCAGTTCTTC,CASSPRGDSNEQFF
TRBJ1-5,TRBV20-1,few,NA,12,TGCAGTGCTTCGGCGGGCAATCAGCCCCAGCATTTT,CSASAGNQPQHF
TRBJ1-1,TRBV7-8,many,NA,13,TGTGCCAGCAGCTTATCGGGCGGCACTGAAGCTTTCTTT,CASSLSGGTEAFF
TRBJ2-5,TRBV20-1,many,NA,13,TGCAGTGCCCAGCCGACTAGTCGAGAGACCCAGTACTTC,CSAQPTSRETQYF
TRBJ1-4,TRBV29-1,many,NA,13,TGCAGCGTGGGGACCCCGGTTGGGGAAAAACTGTTTTTT,CSVGTPVGEKLFF
TRBJ2-2,TRBV7-3,many,NA,13,TGTGCCAGCAGCGCCAGGGTCACCGGGGAGCTGTTTTTT,CASSARVTGELFF
TRBJ2-7,TRBV19,many,NA,14,TGTGCCAGTAGTATAGAGACAGGCTCCTACGAGCAGTACTTC,CASSIETGSYEQYF
TRBJ2-1,TRBV7-8,many,TRBD2,15,TGTGCCAGCAGCCTCCGGGGGGGCTCCTACAATGAGCAGTTCTTC,CASSLRGGSYNEQFF
TRBJ1-3,TRBV7-8,many,NA,14,TGTGCCAGCAGCTTTGACCAGCAGGGTAACACCATATATTTT,CASSFDQQGNTIYF
TRBJ2-7,TRBV10-3,NA,TRBD1,14,TGTGCCATCAGTGTAGACAGGGGGCGCGGCGAGCAGTACTTC,CAISVDRGRGEQYF
TRBJ1-1,TRBV11-2,NA,NA,14,TGTGCCAGCCTCCGGGAGGGTCTGGGCACTGAAGCTTTCTTT,CASLREGLGTEAFF
TRBJ2-1,TRBV10-1,many,TRBD2,16,TGCGCCAGCAGCGACTTCGGGGCGGGGGACTACAATGAGCAGTTCTTC,CASSDFGAGDYNEQFF
TRBJ1-1,TRBV7-3,many,TRBD1,14,TGTGCCAGCAGCCCGCAACAGGGGAGCACTGAAGCTTTCTTT,CASSPQQGSTEAFF
TRBJ2-2,TRBV2,many,TRBD1,14,TGTGCCAGCAGAACCGGGACAGACACCGGGGAGCTGTTTTTT,CASRTGTDTGELFF
TRBJ2-5,TRBV20-1,few,TRBD2,12,TGCAGTGCCAGCGGGGGTGCAGAGACCCAGTACTTC,CSASGGAETQYF
TRBJ1-1,TRBV9,many,TRBD1,15,TGTGCCAGCAGCGCCCGGACAGGGATGAACACTGAAGCTTTCTTT,CASSARTGMNTEAFF
TRBJ1-5,TRBV2,many,TRBD1,15,TGTGCCAGCAGGCCACAGGGGAGTGGCAATCAGCCCCAGCATTTT,CASRPQGSGNQPQHF
TRBJ2-1,TRBV20-1,many,NA,12,TGCAGTGCCCCCAATAGAGTTAATGAGCAGTTCTTC,CSAPNRVNEQFF
TRBJ1-5,TRBV19,many,TRBD1,16,TGTGCCAGTATAAGGACAGGGGGCCCTAGCAATCAGCCCCAGCATTTT,CASIRTGGPSNQPQHF
TRBJ2-1,TRBV12-3/TRBV12-4,few,NA,14,TGTGCCAGCAGTGGAATGAGCTCCTACAATGAGCAGTTCTTC,CASSGMSSYNEQFF
TRBJ1-1,TRBV6-2/TRBV6-3,many,NA,14,TGTGCCAGCAGTTTGGGACTGAGAAACACTGAAGCTTTCTTT,CASSLGLRNTEAFF
TRBJ2-7,TRBV29-1,many,NA,11,TGCAGCGTCCTAGGGAACTACGAGCAGTACTTC,CSVLGNYEQYF
TRBJ1-5,TRBV5-1,many,TRBD1,15,TGTGCCAGCAGCCCGGGGACAGGGGACCATCAGCCCCAGCATTTT,CASSPGTGDHQPQHF
TRBJ1-5,TRBV2,many,TRBD1,15,TGTGCCAGCAGCTACGGACAGGTCGGGAATCAGCCCCAGCATTTT,CASSYGQVGNQPQHF
TRBJ2-3,TRBV28,many,NA,15,TGTGCCAGCAGTTTGGGCCGTGGCTTAGCCGATACGCAGTATTTT,CASSLGRGLADTQYF
TRBJ1-2,TRBV5-8,medium-sized,NA,13,TGTGCCAGCAACGGCAGGGGCCGTTTGTATGACACCTTC,CASNGRGRLYDTF
TRBJ1-3,TRBV13,NA,NA,13,TGTGCCAGCAGCCCCGGCGGCATGACAGGCATATATTTT,CASSPGGMTGIYF
TRBJ2-5,TRBV4-2,NA,NA,13,TGTGCCAGCAGCCAAGACTATCAAGAGACCCAGTACTTC,CASSQDYQETQYF
TRBJ1-1,TRBV28,NA,TRBD1,14,TGTGCCAGCAGCCGGGGACAGCTGAACACTGAAGCTTTCTTT,CASSRGQLNTEAFF
TRBJ2-1,TRBV6-6,few,TRBD2,19,TGTGCCAGCAGTTACTCGAATATGGGACTAGCGGGAGGGGGCGATGAGCAGTTCTTC,CASSYSNMGLAGGGDEQFF
TRBJ1-1,TRBV7-3,many,NA,13,TGTGCCAGCAGCTTCGCACCGAACACTGAAGCTTTCTTT,CASSFAPNTEAFF
TRBJ1-1,TRBV28,many,NA,14,TGTGCCAGCAGGGGGACATTCCTAAACACTGAAGCTTTCTTT,CASRGTFLNTEAFF